This T cell receptor beta chain emerged from a study of T cell responses to AZD1222 COVID-19 vaccine. Produced via immunoSEQ multiplex PCR; TCRdb's table is partial and in-frame only. Seen here are some 200,000 clones, 85% to 95% observed once, and the top ten hold 0.9% to 1.1%. Trimming removed 4 bases at V and 5 bases at J, with 6 bases between. This CDR3 is 11 amino acids long. Here the sequenced sample was peripheral blood, taken on day 0 of MenACWY control vaccination. The receptor's source is an adult in good health. The J gene is TRBJ2-7, the V gene TRBV12-3 or TRBV12-4; D not resolved. For the CDR3, the DNA is TGTGCCAGCAGTTCCGGCCACGAGCAGTACTTC. Translating it yields CASSSGHEQYF.